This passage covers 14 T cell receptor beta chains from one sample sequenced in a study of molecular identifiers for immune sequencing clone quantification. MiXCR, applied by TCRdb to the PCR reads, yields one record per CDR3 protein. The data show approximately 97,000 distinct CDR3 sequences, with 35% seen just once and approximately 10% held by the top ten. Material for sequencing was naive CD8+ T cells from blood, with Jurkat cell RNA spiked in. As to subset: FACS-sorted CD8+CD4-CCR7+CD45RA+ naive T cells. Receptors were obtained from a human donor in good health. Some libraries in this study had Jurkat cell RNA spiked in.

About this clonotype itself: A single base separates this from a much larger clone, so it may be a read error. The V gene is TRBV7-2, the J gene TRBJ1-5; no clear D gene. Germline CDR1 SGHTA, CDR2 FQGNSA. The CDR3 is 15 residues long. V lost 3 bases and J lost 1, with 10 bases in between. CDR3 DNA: TGTGCCAGCAGCTTTGAGTTAGGGAGCAATCAGCCCCAGCATTTT. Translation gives CASSFELGSNQPQHF.

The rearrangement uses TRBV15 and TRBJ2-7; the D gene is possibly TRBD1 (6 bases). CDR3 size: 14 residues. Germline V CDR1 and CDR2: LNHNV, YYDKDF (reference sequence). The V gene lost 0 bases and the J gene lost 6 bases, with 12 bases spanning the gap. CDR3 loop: CATSRDLGHREQYF. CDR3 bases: TGTGCCACCAGCAGAGATTTGGGACATCGCGAGCAGTACTTC.

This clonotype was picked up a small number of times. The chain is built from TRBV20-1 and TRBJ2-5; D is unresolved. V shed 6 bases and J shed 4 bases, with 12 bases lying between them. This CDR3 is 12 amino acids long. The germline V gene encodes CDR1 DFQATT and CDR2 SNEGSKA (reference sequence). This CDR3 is CSASLGGETQYF. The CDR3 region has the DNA TGCAGTGCCTCCCTGGGTGGAGAGACCCAGTACTTC.

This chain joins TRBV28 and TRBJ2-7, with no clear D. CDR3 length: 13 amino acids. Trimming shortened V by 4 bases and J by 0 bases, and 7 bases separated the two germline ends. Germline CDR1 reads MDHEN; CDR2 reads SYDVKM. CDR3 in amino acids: CASSYPTSYEQYF. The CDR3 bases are TGTGCCAGCAGTTATCCTACCTCCTACGAGCAGTACTTC.

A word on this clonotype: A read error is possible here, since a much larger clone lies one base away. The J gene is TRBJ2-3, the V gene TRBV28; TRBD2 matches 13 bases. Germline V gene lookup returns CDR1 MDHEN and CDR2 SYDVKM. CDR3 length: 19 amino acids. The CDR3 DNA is TGTGCCAGCAACCTGGGACTAGCGGGACTTATGGGTCGGGGAGATACGCAGAATTTT. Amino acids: CASNLGLAGLMGRGDTQNF.

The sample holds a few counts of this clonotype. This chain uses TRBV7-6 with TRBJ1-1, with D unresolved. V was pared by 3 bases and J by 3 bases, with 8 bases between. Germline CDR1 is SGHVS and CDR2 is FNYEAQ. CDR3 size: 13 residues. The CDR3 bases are TGTGCCAGCAGCTTTAATGGATACACTGAAGCTTTCTTT. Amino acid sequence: CASSFNGYTEAFF.

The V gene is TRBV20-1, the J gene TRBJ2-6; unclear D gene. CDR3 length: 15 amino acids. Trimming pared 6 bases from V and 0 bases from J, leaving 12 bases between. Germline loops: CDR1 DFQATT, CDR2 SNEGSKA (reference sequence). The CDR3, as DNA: TGCAGTGCCGTCACCTACCGCTCTGGGGCCAACGTCCTGACTTTC. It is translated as CSAVTYRSGANVLTF.

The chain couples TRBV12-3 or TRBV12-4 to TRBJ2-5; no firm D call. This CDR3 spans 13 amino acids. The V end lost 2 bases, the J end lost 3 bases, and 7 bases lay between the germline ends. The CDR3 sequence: CASSLFGEETQYF. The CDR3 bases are TGTGCCAGCAGTTTATTTGGCGAAGAGACCCAGTACTTC.

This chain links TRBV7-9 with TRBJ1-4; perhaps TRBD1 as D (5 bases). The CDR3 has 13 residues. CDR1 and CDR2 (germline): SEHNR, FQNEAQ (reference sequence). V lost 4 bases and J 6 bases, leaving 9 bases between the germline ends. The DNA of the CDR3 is TGTGCCAGCAGCTCTCTAGGGGATGAAAAACTGTTTTTT. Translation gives CASSSLGDEKLFF.

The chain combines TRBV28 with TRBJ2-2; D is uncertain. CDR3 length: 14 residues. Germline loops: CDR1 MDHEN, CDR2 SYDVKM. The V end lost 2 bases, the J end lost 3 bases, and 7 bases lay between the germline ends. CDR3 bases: TGTGCCAGCAGTTTACTCCGGGACACCGGGGAGCTGTTTTTT. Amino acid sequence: CASSLLRDTGELFF.

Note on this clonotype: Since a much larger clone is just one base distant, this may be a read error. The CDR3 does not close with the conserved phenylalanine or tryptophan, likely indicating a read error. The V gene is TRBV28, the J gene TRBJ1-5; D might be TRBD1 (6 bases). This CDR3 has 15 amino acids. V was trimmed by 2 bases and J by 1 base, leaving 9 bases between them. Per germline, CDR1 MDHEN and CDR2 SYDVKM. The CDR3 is CASSLRGASNQPQHI. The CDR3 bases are TGTGCCAGCAGTTTACGGGGGGCGAGCAATCAGCCCCAGCATATT.

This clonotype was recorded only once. The CDR3 region has the DNA TGTGCCAGCAGCATAACCGGGGTCGAGACCCAGTACTTC. This encodes CASSITGVETQYF. The chain is built from TRBV7-9 and TRBJ2-5, with TRBD2 as a possible D gene (5 bases). Trimming removed 5 bases from V and 5 bases from J, with 12 bases in between. Germline CDR1 and CDR2: SEHNR and FQNEAQ (reference sequence). The CDR3 totals 13 residues.

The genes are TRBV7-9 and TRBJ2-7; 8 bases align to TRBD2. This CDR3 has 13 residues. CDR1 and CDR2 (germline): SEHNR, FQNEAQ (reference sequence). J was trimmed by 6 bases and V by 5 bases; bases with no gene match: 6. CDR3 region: CASSPRTSSEQYF. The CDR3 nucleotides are TGTGCCAGCAGCCCCCGGACTAGCAGCGAGCAGTACTTC.

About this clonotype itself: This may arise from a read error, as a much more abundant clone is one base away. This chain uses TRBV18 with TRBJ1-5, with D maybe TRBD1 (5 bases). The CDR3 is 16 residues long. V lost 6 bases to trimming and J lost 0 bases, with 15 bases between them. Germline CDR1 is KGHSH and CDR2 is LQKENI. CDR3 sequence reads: CASSLDNSISNQPQHF. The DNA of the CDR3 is TGTGCCAGCTCGTTGGACAATAGTATTAGCAATCAGCCCCAGCATTTT.